These 14 T cell receptor beta chains were all obtained from the same sample, sequenced in a study of T-cell memory formation after mild COVID-19. TCRdb reprocessed the 5' RACE reads via MiXCR and lists one record per CDR3 protein. The data contain 15,000 to 20,000 distinct CDR3 sequences, roughly 21% of them singletons. Source material: PBMCs or a T cell subset sorted from them (not recorded which). Every receptor here comes from a man aged 18 to 29 who had mild COVID-19 (a few samples of this study predate the infection). Cell type and time point are not known.

This clonotype was seen at least ten times. The CDR3 region has the DNA TGCGCCAGCAGCCAAGGACTAGCGGGGGGGCTGGGAGGAACAGATACGCAGTATTTT. This codes for CASSQGLAGGLGGTDTQYF. The chain carries TRBV5-1 and TRBJ2-3; TRBD2 agrees at 15 bases. From germline, CDR1 is SGHRS and CDR2 YFSETQ. Trimming at V came to 4 bases and at J to 3 bases, leaving 12 bases not matched to a gene. The CDR3 sequence is 19 residues long. Full variable domain (rest looked up from reference TRBV5-1 and TRBJ2-3): KAGVTQTPRYLIKTRGQQVTLSCSPISGHRSVSWYQQTPGQGLQFLFEYFSETQRNKGNFPGRFSGRQFSNSRSEMNVSTLELGDSALYLCASSQGLAGGLGGTDTQYFGPGTRLTVL.

This clonotype was observed a handful of times. The chain carries TRBV28 and TRBJ2-7, with D unresolved. Trimming left V 5 bases short and J 5 bases short, with 10 bases between. Looked up from germline, CDR1 is MDHEN and CDR2 is SYDVKM. The CDR3 spans 12 residues. DNA for the CDR3: TGTGCCAGCAGTAGTTCTGGGGACGAGCAGTACGTC. Protein product: CASSSSGDEQYV.

This clonotype turned up a few times. The DNA for the CDR3 is TGTGCCAGCAGTGAATATGTTGGTAGCGGGACCAACACCGGGGAGCTGTTTTTT. This encodes CASSEYVGSGTNTGELFF. The chain links TRBV25-1 to TRBJ2-2; 8 positions match TRBD2. CDR1 is MGHDK, CDR2 SYGVNS, per germline. The CDR3 is made up of 18 amino acids. Losses at the gene ends were 0 bases for V and 2 bases for J; bases not matched to a gene: 8.

Only a few counts were recorded for this clonotype. The chain couples TRBV9 to TRBJ1-1, with D hard to call. Germline loops: CDR1 SGDLS, CDR2 YYNGEE. V lost 2 bases, J lost 0 bases, and 11 bases lay in between. The length of the CDR3 is 15 residues. CDR3 sequence reads: CASSVWTELNTEAFF. CDR3 bases: TGTGCCAGCAGCGTCTGGACGGAATTGAACACTGAAGCTTTCTTT.

The rearrangement links TRBV6-6 to TRBJ1-1; D is uncertain. V was shortened by 4 bases and J by 0 bases, with 12 bases between the two germline ends. Germline CDR1 is MNHNY and CDR2 is SVGAGI (reference sequence). This CDR3 is 15 amino acids long. CDR3 amino acids: CASSSSWMLNTEAFF. CDR3 in DNA: TGTGCCAGCAGTTCCTCCTGGATGTTGAACACTGAAGCTTTCTTT.

CDR3 in amino acids: CASSLRGPQTQYF. CDR3 nucleotide sequence: TGTGCCAGCAGCTTACGAGGGCCTCAGACCCAGTACTTC. The chain couples TRBV7-8 to TRBJ2-5, with D possibly being TRBD2 (5 bases). Per the germline V gene, CDR1 is SGHVS and CDR2 is FQNEAQ. This CDR3 has 13 amino acids. The ends were cut back, 2 bases at V and 6 bases at J, with 10 bases in the middle.

In its sample, this clonotype was seen a few times. V usage is TRBV5-5 and J usage is TRBJ2-1; D is perhaps TRBD1 or TRBD2 (5 bases each). Trimming shortened V by 1 base and J by 8 bases, and 16 bases separated the two germline ends. The germline gives CDR1 SGHKS, CDR2 YYEKEE (reference sequence). The CDR3 covers 15 residues. As DNA, the CDR3 is TGTGCCAGCAGCTTGTGGGGGTGGGGTTCCGATGAGCAGTTCTTC. This codes for CASSLWGWGSDEQFF.

This clonotype has a count of ten or more. J is TRBJ2-2 and V is TRBV27; 8 bases align to TRBD1. After removal of 3 bases from V and 6 bases from J, the junction contained 3 bases not matched to a gene. The CDR3 has 14 residues. Looked up from germline, CDR1 is MNHEY and CDR2 is SMNVEV (reference sequence). The CDR3 sequence is CASSFPDRAGELFF. The CDR3 region has the DNA TGTGCCAGCAGTTTCCCGGACAGGGCCGGGGAGCTGTTTTTT.

This clonotype was found many times. The chain recombines TRBV28 with TRBJ1-2; the match to TRBD1 covers 8 bases. In germline, CDR1 is MDHEN, CDR2 SYDVKM. The ends lost 2 bases at V and 8 bases at J; junction bases unmatched: 10. This CDR3 spans 15 amino acids. DNA for the CDR3: TGTGCCAGCAGTTTACCAGGGACAGGCGTTTTCGGCTACACCTTC. It translates to CASSLPGTGVFGYTF.

Ten or more counts support this clonotype. The chain recombines TRBV4-1 with TRBJ1-1; 8 bases are a match to TRBD1. The CDR3 is 15 amino acids. J lost 9 bases, V lost 5 bases, and 14 bases had no gene match. Germline loops: CDR1 MGHRA, CDR2 YSYEKL. Here the CDR3 DNA reads TGCGCCAGCAGCTACCGACGACAGGGGTTGATAAAAGCTTTCTTT. Translation gives CASSYRRQGLIKAFF.

This clonotype was detected many times. V gene TRBV20-1 combines with J gene TRBJ2-7, with D perhaps matching TRBD2 (7 bases). This CDR3 comprises 15 residues. Trimming pared 5 bases from V and 3 bases from J, leaving 20 bases between. Germline lookup yields CDR1 DFQATT and CDR2 SNEGSKA (reference sequence). The CDR3 nucleotides are TGCAGTGCTCAGGTCCTGGCGGGGGCGAGCTACGAGCAGTACTTC. It translates to CSAQVLAGASYEQYF.

This clonotype was picked up many times. The V gene is TRBV7-3, the J gene TRBJ2-1; 13 nucleotides match TRBD2. Trimming took 5 bases from V and 8 from J; bases not matched to a gene: 12. In germline, CDR1 is SGHTA, CDR2 FQGTGA. This CDR3 is built from 17 residues. CDR3 in amino acids: CASSHRPGLAGLDEQFF. The CDR3 coding sequence is TGTGCCAGCAGCCATCGCCCGGGACTAGCGGGGTTGGATGAGCAGTTCTTC.

The rearrangement joins TRBV6-2 or TRBV6-3 to TRBJ2-3; the D is unclear. V was trimmed by 0 bases and J by 7 bases, leaving 2 bases between them. Germline V gene lookup returns CDR1 MNHEY and CDR2 SVGEGT. CDR3 length: 11 residues. The CDR3 is CASSYSYTQYF. The CDR3 DNA follows: TGTGCCAGCAGTTACTCCTATACGCAGTATTTT.

This clonotype occurred many times. The V gene is TRBV25-1, the J gene TRBJ1-2; D might be TRBD1 (5 bases). V was pared by 2 bases and J by 3 bases, with 13 bases between. Germline CDR1 MGHDK, CDR2 SYGVNS. The CDR3 totals 15 residues. The CDR3 sequence: CASSETAEGDYGYTF. In nucleotides, the CDR3 is TGTGCCAGCAGTGAAACTGCAGAAGGGGACTATGGCTACACCTTC.